A single sample is the source of the 24 T cell receptor beta chains below, sequenced in a study of early T cells in non-severe SARS-CoV-2 infection. TCRdb analysed the 5' RACE reads with MiXCR anew, one entry per CDR3 protein. The table lists approximately 74,000 distinct CDR3 sequences, 11% to 15% of them singletons. Sequencing was done on a sample of whole blood. All receptors derive from an adult who was a healthcare worker with PCR-confirmed SARS-CoV-2 infection or an uninfected control (not recorded which).

This clonotype was detected only once. The rearrangement joins TRBV7-3 to TRBJ1-2; D remains unclear. Germline assignment: CDR1 SGHTA and CDR2 FQGTGA. V dropped 2 bases and J dropped 7 bases, with 8 bases sitting between them. This CDR3 spans 12 amino acids. CDR3: CASSLDGLGYTF. The CDR3 DNA sequence: TGTGCCAGCAGCTTAGACGGACTTGGCTACACCTTC.

The chain employs TRBV12-3 or TRBV12-4 and TRBJ2-7, with D perhaps matching TRBD2 (6 bases). The CDR3 totals 11 residues. Trimming removed 8 bases at V and 3 bases at J, with 8 bases between. The CDR3 sequence: CASRGFYEQYF. CDR3 bases: TGTGCCAGCCGGGGGTTCTACGAGCAGTACTTC.

The V gene is TRBV4-3, the J gene TRBJ2-1, with 7 bases matching TRBD2. With V trimmed by 3 bases and J by 8 bases, 10 bases remained unmatched. Germline V gives CDR1 LGHNA, CDR2 YSLEER. The CDR3 consists of 15 residues. The CDR3 is CASSHRAGTGHEQFF. CDR3 in DNA: TGCGCCAGCAGCCACCGAGCGGGGACCGGGCATGAGCAGTTCTTC.

This clonotype was observed a handful of times. The V gene is TRBV10-2, the J gene TRBJ1-5; D perhaps matches TRBD1 (5 bases). With 5 bases removed from V and 3 bases from J, the gap between germline ends came to 14 bases. CDR3 length: 15 residues. CDR1 is WSHSY and CDR2 is SAAADI in the germline V gene. The CDR3 spells CASSLVGGDNQPQHF. CDR3 nucleotides: TGCGCCAGCAGTCTAGTTGGGGGAGACAATCAGCCCCAGCATTTT.

This clonotype was detected a few times. This chain connects TRBV6-1 to TRBJ2-2; the D gene could be TRBD1 or TRBD2 (5 bases each). V was cut by 4 bases and J by 6 bases, with 15 bases left in between. Germline V gene lookup returns CDR1 MNHNS and CDR2 SASEGT. CDR3 length: 15 amino acids. CDR3 nucleotide sequence: TGTGCCAGCAGTGTGACCGGTTTGGGGGCCGGGGAGCTGTTTTTT. Protein: CASSVTGLGAGELFF.

The chain employs TRBV29-1 and TRBJ1-1; D remains ambiguous. The CDR3 sequence is 13 residues long. Trimming stripped 6 bases from V and 0 bases from J, with 11 bases between. Germline values: CDR1 SQVTM, CDR2 ANQGSEA. CDR3 sequence: CSVFMPLNTEAFF. The DNA of the CDR3 is TGCAGCGTCTTCATGCCCTTGAACACTGAAGCTTTCTTT.

This clonotype came up a few times. The rearrangement uses TRBV6-6 and TRBJ2-5, with TRBD1 identical over 8 bases. V was pared by 2 bases and J by 2 bases, with 7 bases of the junction left unmatched. This CDR3 is built from 16 residues. Per the germline V gene, CDR1 is MNHNY and CDR2 is SVGAGI (reference sequence). CDR3 sequence reads: CASSYGLGQVQETQYF. The CDR3 nucleotides read TGTGCCAGCAGTTACGGGTTGGGACAGGTACAAGAGACCCAGTACTTC.

This clonotype was seen a handful of times. This chain connects TRBV20-1 to TRBJ2-2, with TRBD1 matching over 10 bases. CDR1 is DFQATT and CDR2 is SNEGSKA in the germline V gene (reference sequence). Germline trimming cut 3 bases from V and 3 bases from J; bases unmatched to any gene: 1. There are 14 residues in the CDR3. The CDR3 spells CSARGQGHTGELFF. In DNA, the CDR3 is TGCAGTGCTAGGGGACAGGGGCACACCGGGGAGCTGTTTTTT.

This clonotype was recorded a few times. Mismatch with germline at one junction end may stem from a read error. CDR3 coding DNA: TGTGCCTGCAGCTTAGGGTGGACAGGGGCGACACTAGCCAAAAACATTCAGTACTTC. Amino acid sequence: CACSLGWTGATLAKNIQYF. J is TRBJ2-4 and V is TRBV7-9; 9 bases map to TRBD1. Germline lookup yields CDR1 SEHNR and CDR2 FQNEAQ (reference sequence). This CDR3 is 19 amino acids long.

This sequence joins TRBV29-1 and TRBJ1-5; 8 bases are a match to TRBD1. V lost 5 bases to trimming and J lost 2 bases; unmatched junction nucleotides: 5. The germline gives CDR1 SQVTM, CDR2 ANQGSEA. This CDR3 is built from 14 residues. CDR3 residues: CSVLTGDGNQPQHF. The CDR3 bases are TGCAGCGTTTTGACAGGGGATGGCAATCAGCCCCAGCATTTT.

As to this clonotype: A clone one base away is much larger, so this may be a read error. The chain uses TRBV14 and TRBJ1-2; D remains unclear. Per the germline V gene, CDR1 is SGHDN and CDR2 is FVKESK. With 2 bases removed from V and 1 base from J, the gap between germline ends came to 2 bases. The CDR3 is made up of 12 amino acids. The CDR3 spells CASSQFNYGYTF. As DNA, the CDR3 is TGTGCCAGCAGCCAATTTAACTATGGCTACACCTTC.

V is TRBV5-1 and J is TRBJ2-3; a possible D gene is TRBD2 (5 bases). V gave up 4 bases and J gave up 4 bases, with 16 bases separating them. The germline V gene encodes CDR1 SGHRS and CDR2 YFSETQ. This CDR3 is 15 amino acids long. The CDR3 nucleotides read TGCGCCAGCAGCACCTCCGGGAAGAGAGCAGATACGCAGTATTTT. Translation gives CASSTSGKRADTQYF.

The chain uses TRBV10-3 and TRBJ1-2; the D is unclear. The germline gives CDR1 ENHRY, CDR2 SYGVKD. Trimming shortened V by 0 bases and J by 4 bases, and 15 bases separated the two germline ends. The CDR3 is 16 amino acids. This CDR3 is CAISESEAPRIYGYTF. Written as DNA, the CDR3 is TGTGCCATCAGTGAGTCTGAGGCTCCCAGAATCTATGGCTACACCTTC.

This clonotype was counted at least ten times. The chain combines TRBV25-1 with TRBJ1-2, with a weak D call TRBD1 (5 bases). This CDR3 has 13 residues. The V end lost 6 bases, the J end lost 3 bases, and 11 bases lay between the germline ends. In germline, CDR1 is MGHDK, CDR2 SYGVNS. CDR3 coding DNA: TGTGCCAGCAGGGACGACAGACACTATGGCTACACCTTC. Protein product: CASRDDRHYGYTF.

This clonotype was observed at least ten times. The rearrangement joins TRBV7-3 to TRBJ2-5, with TRBD1 matching over 10 bases. This CDR3 spans 13 amino acids. Germline CDR1 is SGHTA and CDR2 is FQGTGA. V gave up 5 bases and J gave up 5 bases; unmatched junction bases: 2. This CDR3 reads CASSEGQGETQYF. In DNA, the CDR3 is TGTGCCAGCAGCGAGGGACAGGGGGAGACCCAGTACTTC.

This clonotype occurred many times. This chain joins TRBV15 and TRBJ2-5; D remains unclear. CDR1 LNHNV and CDR2 YYDKDF come from the germline V gene (reference sequence). Trimming shortened V by 8 bases and J by 5 bases, and 18 bases separated the two germline ends. This CDR3 has 14 residues. The DNA for the CDR3 is TGTGCCACCCAGACTGGTCATGGTCCCGAGACCCAGTACTTC. Translating it yields CATQTGHGPETQYF.

This clonotype was picked up a small number of times. The V and J genes are TRBV6-4 and TRBJ2-7, with 11 bases identical to TRBD2. Germline trimming cut 10 bases from V and 3 bases from J; bases unmatched to any gene: 17. There are 17 residues in the CDR3. Germline V gives CDR1 MRHNA, CDR2 SNTAGT. The DNA for the CDR3 is TGTGCCACCCGCCGGCTAGCGGGGGGAATTACCCACTACGAGCAGTACTTC. Encoded protein: CATRRLAGGITHYEQYF.

This clonotype was detected only a few times. The rearrangement links TRBV10-3 to TRBJ2-3, with D possibly TRBD1 on 5 matching bases. Trimming cost V 3 bases and J 3 bases, with 19 bases left between them. The CDR3 sequence is 17 residues long. CDR1 and CDR2 from the germline V gene are ENHRY and SYGVKD. The CDR3 protein is CAISDVLRVDGTDTQYF. DNA for the CDR3: TGTGCCATCAGTGATGTCCTCAGGGTAGATGGGACAGATACGCAGTATTTT.

This chain links TRBV7-9 with TRBJ1-5, with D hard to call. There are 14 residues in the CDR3. V shed 6 bases and J shed 0 bases, with 9 bases lying between them. Germline V CDR1 and CDR2: SEHNR, FQNEAQ (reference sequence). DNA of the CDR3: TGTGCCAGCAGTCGCGGGGTTAGCAATCAGCCCCAGCATTTT. Translating it yields CASSRGVSNQPQHF.

This clonotype was counted between two and nine times. The rearrangement links TRBV29-1 to TRBJ2-2; 8 bases match TRBD1. CDR1 SQVTM and CDR2 ANQGSEA come from the germline V gene. Unmatched junction bases numbered 2, after V lost 5 bases and J lost 3 bases. This CDR3 is built from 13 residues. CDR3 nucleotides: TGCAGCGTTAACAGGGGGGACACCGGGGAGCTGTTTTTT. Encoded protein: CSVNRGDTGELFF.

In this sample, this clonotype turned up a few times. The gene calls are TRBV20-1 and TRBJ2-1; 9 bases are shared with TRBD2. The ends lost 0 bases at V and 0 bases at J; junction bases unmatched: 6. Germline assignment: CDR1 DFQATT and CDR2 SNEGSKA (reference sequence). The CDR3 runs to 17 residues. The CDR3 spells CSARELAGAPSYNEQFF. CDR3 in DNA: TGCAGTGCTAGAGAGTTAGCGGGGGCACCCTCCTACAATGAGCAGTTCTTC.

CDR3 amino acids: CASRVWETAENTEAFF. DNA of the CDR3: TGTGCCAGCAGGGTATGGGAAACTGCGGAGAACACTGAAGCTTTCTTT. This chain connects TRBV6-5 to TRBJ1-1; D is undetermined. This CDR3 has 16 residues. Germline V CDR1 and CDR2: MNHEY, SVGAGI. Trimming stripped 6 bases from V and 1 base from J, with 18 bases between.

In this sample, this clonotype turned up a few times. The chain joins TRBV20-1 to TRBJ1-4, with D possibly TRBD1 on 5 matching bases. This CDR3 contains 14 residues. The germline CDR1 and CDR2 sequences are DFQATT and SNEGSKA (reference sequence). The V end was cut by 5 bases, the J end by 7 bases, with 17 bases between. The CDR3 DNA is TGCAGTGCTTCTGACAGCCCGGGAGGTGAAAAACTGTTTTTT. Its protein product is CSASDSPGGEKLFF.

This clonotype was counted many times. V is TRBV7-9 and J is TRBJ2-3; D is uncertain. The CDR3 consists of 11 residues. The germline V gene has CDR1 SEHNR and CDR2 FQNEAQ (reference sequence). Deletions cut 4 bases from V and 5 bases from J, with 4 bases between. This CDR3 is CASSYIDTQYF. The CDR3 bases are TGTGCCAGCAGCTATATAGATACGCAGTATTTT.